Listed here are 27 T cell receptor beta chains from one sample, sequenced in a study of blood T cells in healthy people across ages. Combining a sample-barcoded 5' primer with a J-beta primer mix, a second PCR ran for about 7 to 11 cycles. TCRdb re-called the 5' RACE reads through MiXCR, storing one row per CDR3 protein. The repertoire includes about 780,000 distinct CDR3 sequences, 35% to 50% of them detected once, and roughly 20% sits in the top ten. The sample taken for sequencing was blood. The receptors derive from a man aged 80 or over in good health.

This clonotype occurred once. The J gene is TRBJ2-2, the V gene TRBV4-2, with TRBD2 matching over 8 bases. The ends lost 4 bases at V and 5 bases at J; junction bases unmatched: 9. The V gene's germline CDR1 is LGHNA and CDR2 YNFKEQ. The CDR3 length is 16 residues. CDR3 loop: CASSRGLGDLTGELFF. The DNA for the CDR3 is TGTGCCAGCAGCCGGGGACTAGGGGACCTTACCGGGGAGCTGTTTTTT.

The gene calls are TRBV5-1 and TRBJ1-4; D is unclear. The CDR3 totals 16 residues. V gave up 0 bases and J gave up 0 bases, with 9 bases separating them. Germline V lookup: CDR1 SGHRS, CDR2 YFSETQ. The CDR3 sequence is CASSLGRLATNEKLFF. The CDR3 DNA follows: TGCGCCAGCAGCTTGGGTCGGCTTGCAACTAATGAAAAACTGTTTTTT.

This clonotype was seen only a few times. The chain couples TRBV6-5 to TRBJ2-5, with 10 bases aligning to TRBD2. This CDR3 has 17 amino acids. V lost 4 bases and J lost 2; bases outside the gene matches: 10. Germline values: CDR1 MNHEY, CDR2 SVGAGI. For the CDR3, the DNA is TGTGCCAGCAGTTCCGCCCTTAGCGGGAGGCAACAAGAGACCCAGTACTTC. This encodes CASSSALSGRQQETQYF.

The chain combines TRBV6-5 with TRBJ2-7, with a tentative D call TRBD1 (6 bases). The V and J ends lost 0 bases and 2 bases respectively, with 8 bases between them. Germline-derived CDR1 and CDR2 are MNHEY and SVGAGI. This CDR3 is 14 amino acids long. Here the CDR3 reads CASSYSQGTYEQYF. CDR3 DNA sequence: TGTGCCAGCAGTTACTCTCAGGGGACCTACGAGCAGTACTTC.

This clonotype has only a few counts. V usage is TRBV20-1 and J usage is TRBJ2-1, with TRBD2 matching 9 bases. The ends lost 3 bases at V and 4 bases at J; junction bases unmatched: 13. Germline loops: CDR1 DFQATT, CDR2 SNEGSKA (reference sequence). This CDR3 region has 17 residues. CDR3 sequence: CSASTPGGRVGYNEQFF. DNA for the CDR3: TGCAGTGCTAGTACCCCTGGCGGGAGGGTAGGGTACAATGAGCAGTTCTTC.

The chain couples TRBV7-3 to TRBJ2-1; D unresolved. This CDR3 region has 13 residues. Looked up from germline, CDR1 is SGHTA and CDR2 is FQGTGA. Trimming pared 3 bases from V and 5 bases from J, leaving 8 bases between. CDR3 sequence: CASSFSADNEQFF. The CDR3 DNA is TGTGCCAGCAGCTTTTCCGCAGACAATGAGCAGTTCTTC. The entire variable domain, with the rest obtained from reference TRBV7-3 and TRBJ2-1, is as follows: GAGVSQTPSNKVTEKGKYVELRCDPISGHTALYWYRQSLGQGPEFLIYFQGTGAADDSGLPNDRFFAVRPEGSVSTLKIQRTERGDSAVYLCASSFSADNEQFFGPGTRLTVL.

This clonotype was seen only once. The chain joins TRBV5-1 to TRBJ2-7, with 11 bases that match TRBD1. V dropped 4 bases and J dropped 0; count of bases not matched to a gene: 18. Germline CDR1 is SGHRS and CDR2 is YFSETQ. The CDR3 extends over 20 amino acids. CDR3 sequence (DNA): TGCGCCAGCAGCCCCTTCCCCGGGACAGGGGGGACTGGGGCCTCCTACGAGCAGTACTTC. This codes for CASSPFPGTGGTGASYEQYF.

This clonotype appeared a few times. This sequence joins TRBV28 and TRBJ2-7; D possibly matches TRBD1 or TRBD2 (5 bases each). CDR3 length: 15 residues. V shed 8 bases and J shed 1 base, with 18 bases lying between them. Per germline, CDR1 MDHEN and CDR2 SYDVKM. This chain's CDR3 is CASRPLGRTSYEQYF. In DNA, the CDR3 is TGTGCCAGCCGACCCCTGGGACGGACATCCTACGAGCAGTACTTC.

With respect to this clonotype: An end of the junction does not agree with germline; a read error may underlie this. The chain uses TRBV2 and TRBJ2-1, with a weak D call TRBD2 (5 bases). The CDR3 extends over 15 amino acids. Per the germline V gene, CDR1 is SNHLY and CDR2 is FYNNEI. This CDR3 reads CASLPGLSSYDEQFF. In DNA form, the CDR3 reads TGTGCCAGCCTTCCGGGGTTGAGCTCCTACGATGAGCAGTTCTTC.

The chain joins TRBV30 to TRBJ2-1; D not certain. Trimming cost V 4 bases and J 1 base, with 11 bases left between them. Germline V gives CDR1 GTSNPN, CDR2 SVGIG (reference sequence). The CDR3 has 14 residues. In DNA, the CDR3 is TGTGCCTGGATGATTGGGTTTTCCTACAATGAGCAGTTCTTC. This encodes CAWMIGFSYNEQFF.

This chain uses TRBV7-2 with TRBJ2-5; a weak D match, TRBD2 (5 bases). Germline CDR1 reads SGHTA; CDR2 reads FQGNSA. The CDR3 is 15 residues long. Trimming took 4 bases from V and 11 from J, leaving 23 bases between them. CDR3 nucleotide sequence: TGTGCCAGCAGCTCCCACAGACCCCCGGTGGAGGAGCAGTACTTC. This gives the protein CASSSHRPPVEEQYF.

This clonotype was seen a handful of times. The chain recombines TRBV14 with TRBJ2-5, with 7 nucleotides matching TRBD2. The CDR3 is made up of 13 amino acids. V lost 2 bases and J lost 4; bases outside the gene matches: 1. Germline-derived CDR1 and CDR2 are SGHDN and FVKESK. The CDR3: CASSQWGGETQYF. CDR3 bases: TGTGCCAGCAGCCAATGGGGGGGAGAGACCCAGTACTTC.

This chain connects TRBV5-1 to TRBJ2-7, with D perhaps matching TRBD1 (7 bases). This CDR3 has 15 amino acids. Germline CDR1 is SGHRS and CDR2 is YFSETQ. The V and J ends lost 4 bases and 5 bases respectively, with 19 bases between them. CDR3: CASSGSGGFLDEQYF. In DNA form, the CDR3 reads TGCGCCAGCAGCGGATCAGGGGGGTTTCTCGACGAGCAGTACTTC.

The chain employs TRBV9 and TRBJ2-7, with D possibly TRBD2 on 5 matching bases. Germline CDR1 and CDR2: SGDLS and YYNGEE. The germline V and J ends were trimmed by 3 bases and 7 bases, with 20 bases remaining between them. This CDR3 spans 15 amino acids. CDR3 amino acids: CASSEQTDPTGEQYF. The DNA for the CDR3 is TGTGCCAGCAGCGAACAGACGGACCCGACGGGGGAGCAGTACTTC. Supplemented by reference TRBV9 and TRBJ2-7, the full variable domain reads DSGVTQTPKHLITATGQRVTLRCSPRSGDLSVYWYQQSLDQGLQFLIQYYNGEERAKGNILERFSAQQFPDLHSELNLSSLELGDSALYFCASSEQTDPTGEQYFGPGTRLTVT.

The chain carries TRBV7-3 and TRBJ2-5; D is unresolved. The ends were cut back, 1 base at V and 1 base at J, with 4 bases in the middle. The germline V gene encodes CDR1 SGHTA and CDR2 FQGTGA. This CDR3 comprises 13 residues. The CDR3 protein is CASSLMAQETQYF. The CDR3 DNA sequence: TGTGCCAGCAGCTTAATGGCCCAAGAGACCCAGTACTTC.

The chain links TRBV7-9 to TRBJ1-2; unclear D gene. V lost 4 bases and J 3 bases, leaving 15 bases between the germline ends. The CDR3 is made up of 15 amino acids. Germline V gene data show CDR1 as SEHNR and CDR2 as FQNEAQ (reference sequence). The CDR3 DNA reads TGTGCCAGCAGCTCCCCGGCCCTTAAATACTATGGCTACACCTTC. Its protein product is CASSSPALKYYGYTF.

The chain uses TRBV2 and TRBJ1-1; D unresolved. The CDR3 has 14 residues. Trimming pared 8 bases from V and 1 base from J, leaving 14 bases between. The germline gives CDR1 SNHLY, CDR2 FYNNEI. The CDR3 sequence is CASVSREGNTEAFF. In DNA form, the CDR3 reads TGTGCCAGCGTATCGCGGGAAGGGAACACTGAAGCTTTCTTT.

V usage is TRBV3-1 and J usage is TRBJ2-5; no clear D gene. From germline, CDR1 is LGHDT and CDR2 YNNKEL (reference sequence). CDR3 length: 14 amino acids. With 1 base removed from V and 7 bases from J, the gap between germline ends came to 13 bases. CDR3 bases: TGTGCCAGCAGCCAAGTACCATTTGGGTCGACCCAGTACTTC. Amino acid sequence: CASSQVPFGSTQYF.

The genes are TRBV7-2 and TRBJ2-5; D is possibly TRBD2 (6 bases). Germline assignment: CDR1 SGHTA and CDR2 FQGNSA. The CDR3 has 15 residues. V was pared by 2 bases and J by 11 bases, with 21 bases between. This CDR3 is CASSLLGTGGSEQYF. CDR3 in DNA: TGTGCCAGCAGCTTATTGGGGACTGGAGGTTCGGAGCAGTACTTC.

The chain employs TRBV4-3 and TRBJ1-2, with 9 bases aligning to TRBD1. This CDR3 has 14 residues. With 6 bases clipped from V and 5 bases from J, the junction kept 7 bases outside the gene matches. From germline, CDR1 is LGHNA and CDR2 YSLEER. CDR3 sequence: CASRPGTGSYGYTF. The CDR3 coding sequence is TGCGCCAGCAGGCCCGGGACAGGGTCATATGGCTACACCTTC.

Of note for this clonotype: This could be a read error, since a much larger clone is one nucleotide away. The rearrangement uses TRBV7-2 and TRBJ2-1; TRBD1 matches at 9 bases. Near its end, the DNA agrees better with TRBJ2-7, so the J call may be wrong. From germline, CDR1 is SGHTA and CDR2 FQGNSA. There are 14 residues in the CDR3. The CDR3 loop reads CANSARDRDNEQYF. The CDR3, as DNA: TGTGCCAACAGCGCCCGGGACAGGGACAATGAGCAGTACTTC.

The chain combines TRBV29-1 with TRBJ2-3; D unclear. CDR1 and CDR2 (germline): SQVTM, ANQGSEA. The CDR3 extends over 11 amino acids. Deletions cut 4 bases from V and 3 bases from J, with 5 bases between. DNA of the CDR3: TGCAGCGTTGCCCAGACAGATACGCAGTATTTT. Translation: CSVAQTDTQYF.

This clonotype showed up just once. The CDR3 reads CAWSSGGSDTQYF. CDR3 nucleotide sequence: TGTGCCTGGAGTTCGGGGGGTTCAGATACGCAGTATTTT. This chain links TRBV30 with TRBJ2-3; 7 bases align to TRBD2. The trim removed 2 bases at V and 4 bases at J, leaving 3 bases unmatched. The CDR3 totals 13 residues. Germline V gives CDR1 GTSNPN, CDR2 SVGIG (reference sequence).

This clonotype was counted ten times or more. The V gene is TRBV5-1, the J gene TRBJ1-2; 7 nucleotides agree with TRBD1. The trim removed 0 bases at V and 5 bases at J, leaving 4 bases unmatched. The CDR3 covers 14 residues. Germline loops: CDR1 SGHRS, CDR2 YFSETQ. CDR3 protein: CASSLDGTAYGYTF. The CDR3 DNA reads as TGCGCCAGCAGCTTGGACGGGACAGCGTATGGCTACACCTTC.

The chain is built from TRBV10-3 and TRBJ2-3; tentative D call: TRBD2 (6 bases). V lost 8 bases to trimming and J lost 3 bases, with 12 bases between them. The CDR3 totals 13 residues. Per the germline V gene, CDR1 is ENHRY and CDR2 is SYGVKD. The chain's CDR3 is CAIGGSPTDTQYF. In nucleotides, the CDR3 is TGTGCCATCGGGGGGTCCCCAACAGATACGCAGTATTTT.

This clonotype was seen a single time. The J gene is TRBJ2-1, the V gene TRBV4-2; perhaps TRBD2 as D (6 bases). This CDR3 spans 17 amino acids. CDR1 and CDR2 from the germline V gene are LGHNA and YNFKEQ. Trimming cost V 0 bases and J 0 bases, with 12 bases left between them. The CDR3 sequence is CASSQEGGIISYNEQFF. CDR3 nucleotide sequence: TGTGCCAGCAGCCAAGAAGGCGGGATAATCTCCTACAATGAGCAGTTCTTC.

Comment on this clonotype: The junction differs from germline at one of its ends, possibly a read error. The chain carries TRBV2 and TRBJ2-6; 9 positions match TRBD1. The CDR3 covers 13 residues. CDR1 SNHLY and CDR2 FYNNEI come from the germline V gene. CDR3 nucleotides: TGCGCCAGCAGCGGACAGGGGTCCAACGTCCTGACTTTC. It is translated as CASSGQGSNVLTF.